The source of this T cell receptor (beta chain) is a study of CD8+ T cells in alopecia areata. The CDR3 has 15 residues. The V and J ends lost 4 bases and 6 bases, in that order; junction bases with no gene match: 9. Once RNA had been extracted, it was reverse transcribed into cDNA to act as the sequencing template. Sequencing used immunoSEQ multiplex PCR; TCRdb keeps in-frame clones, though not all of them. The table shows 100,000 to 150,000 clones, with around 60% occurring only once. Whole-study findings and limits: Scalp sequencing captures resident alphabeta T cells of normal skin too.

In regard to this clone: Its matching antigen is unknown.

Treatment specified: oral pan-JAK inhibitor, 5-10 mg twice daily. It was from PBMCs that CD4+ and CD8+ T cells were sorted. V usage is TRBV5-7 and J usage is TRBJ1-1; 10 nucleotides line up with TRBD1. TRBV5-7 is reported as an ORF; its role is uncertain. The receptor was isolated from a human donor with alopecia areata. The sequenced sample was CD4+ T cells sorted from blood, obtained at week 4, from a patient treated with tofacitinib. The CDR3 DNA sequence: TGTGCCAGCAGCCTAATGACAGGGGGCATCCCTGAAGCTTTCTTT. Encoded protein: CASSLMTGGIPEAFF.